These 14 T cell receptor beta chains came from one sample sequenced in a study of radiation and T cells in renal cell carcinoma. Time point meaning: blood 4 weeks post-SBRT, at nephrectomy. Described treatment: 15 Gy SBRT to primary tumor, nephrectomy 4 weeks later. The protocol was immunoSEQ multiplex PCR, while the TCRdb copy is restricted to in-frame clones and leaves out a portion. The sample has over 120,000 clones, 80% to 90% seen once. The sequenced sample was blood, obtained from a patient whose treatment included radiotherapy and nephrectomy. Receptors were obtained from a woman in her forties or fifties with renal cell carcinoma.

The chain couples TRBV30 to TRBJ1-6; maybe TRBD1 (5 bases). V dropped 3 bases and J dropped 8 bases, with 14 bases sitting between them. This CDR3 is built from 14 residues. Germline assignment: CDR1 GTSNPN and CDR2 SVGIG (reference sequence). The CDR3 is CAWRAAGEYSPLHF. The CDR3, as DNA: TGTGCCTGGAGGGCAGCGGGGGAGTATTCACCCCTCCACTTT.

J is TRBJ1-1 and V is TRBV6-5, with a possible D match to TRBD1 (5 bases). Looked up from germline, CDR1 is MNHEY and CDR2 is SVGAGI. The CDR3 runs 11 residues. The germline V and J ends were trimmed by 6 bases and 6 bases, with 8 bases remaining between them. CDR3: CASSLGPEAFF. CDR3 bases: TGTGCCAGCAGCTTGGGACCTGAAGCTTTCTTT.

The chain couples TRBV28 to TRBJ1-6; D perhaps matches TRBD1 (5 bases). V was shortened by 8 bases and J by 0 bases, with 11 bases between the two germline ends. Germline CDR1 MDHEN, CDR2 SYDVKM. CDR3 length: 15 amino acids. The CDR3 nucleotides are TGTGCCAGCCGGGGGGGTACCTCCTATAATTCACCCCTCCACTTT. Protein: CASRGGTSYNSPLHF.

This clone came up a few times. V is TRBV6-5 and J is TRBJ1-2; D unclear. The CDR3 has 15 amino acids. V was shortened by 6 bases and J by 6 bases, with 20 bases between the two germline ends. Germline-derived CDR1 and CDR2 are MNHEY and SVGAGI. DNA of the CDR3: TGTGCCAGCAGGACGAAGGCGGGCACATCGGATGGCTACACCTTC. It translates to CASRTKAGTSDGYTF.

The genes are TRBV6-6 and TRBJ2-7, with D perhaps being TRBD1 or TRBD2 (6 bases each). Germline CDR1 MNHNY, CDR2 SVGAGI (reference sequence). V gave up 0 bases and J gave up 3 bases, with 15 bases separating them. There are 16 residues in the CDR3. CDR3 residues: CASSYSQYGGGYEQYF. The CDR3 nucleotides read TGTGCCAGCAGTTACTCCCAGTACGGAGGGGGCTACGAGCAGTACTTC.

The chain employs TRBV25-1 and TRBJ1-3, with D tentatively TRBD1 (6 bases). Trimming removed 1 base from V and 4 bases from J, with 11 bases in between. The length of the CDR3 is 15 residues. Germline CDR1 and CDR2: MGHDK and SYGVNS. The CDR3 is CASSELGARGNTIYF. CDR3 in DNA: TGTGCCAGCAGTGAATTGGGGGCAAGAGGAAACACCATATATTTT. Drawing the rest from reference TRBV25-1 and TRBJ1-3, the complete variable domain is EADIYQTPRYLVIGTGKKITLECSQTMGHDKMYWYQQDPGMELHLIHYSYGVNSTEKGDLSSESTVSRIRTEHFPLTLESARPSHTSQYLCASSELGARGNTIYFGEGSWLTVV.

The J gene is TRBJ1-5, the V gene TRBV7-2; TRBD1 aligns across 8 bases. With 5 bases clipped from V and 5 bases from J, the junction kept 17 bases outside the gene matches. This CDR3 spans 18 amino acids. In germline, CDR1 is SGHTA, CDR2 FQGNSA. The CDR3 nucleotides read TGTGCCAGCAGCCCCAATCCTCGCCAGGGGGCCCTGTATCAGCCCCAGCATTTT. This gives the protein CASSPNPRQGALYQPQHF.

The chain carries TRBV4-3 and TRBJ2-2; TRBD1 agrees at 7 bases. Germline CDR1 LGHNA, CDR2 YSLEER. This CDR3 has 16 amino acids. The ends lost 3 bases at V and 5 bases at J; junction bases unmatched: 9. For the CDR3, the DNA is TGCGCCAGCAGCCAGGCCCCCCAGGGGGAGACCGGGGAGCTGTTTTTT. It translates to CASSQAPQGETGELFF.

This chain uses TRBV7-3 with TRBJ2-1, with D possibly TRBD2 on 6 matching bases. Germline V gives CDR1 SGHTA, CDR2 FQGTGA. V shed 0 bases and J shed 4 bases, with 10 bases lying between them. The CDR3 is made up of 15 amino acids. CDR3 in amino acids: CASSLTSGQYNEQFF. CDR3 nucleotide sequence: TGTGCCAGCAGCTTAACCAGCGGGCAGTACAATGAGCAGTTCTTC.

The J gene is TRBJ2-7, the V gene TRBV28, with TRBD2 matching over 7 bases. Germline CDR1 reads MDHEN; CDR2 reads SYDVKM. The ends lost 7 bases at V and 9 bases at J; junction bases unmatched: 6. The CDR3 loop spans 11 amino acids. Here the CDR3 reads CASTSSGRQYF. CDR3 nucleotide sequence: TGTGCCAGCACCTCTAGCGGAAGGCAGTACTTC.

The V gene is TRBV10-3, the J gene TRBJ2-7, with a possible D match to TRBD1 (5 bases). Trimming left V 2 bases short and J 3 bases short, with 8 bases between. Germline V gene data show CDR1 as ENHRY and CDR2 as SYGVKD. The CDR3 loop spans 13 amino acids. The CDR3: CAISEGAFYEQYF. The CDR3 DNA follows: TGTGCCATCAGTGAGGGGGCCTTCTACGAGCAGTACTTC.

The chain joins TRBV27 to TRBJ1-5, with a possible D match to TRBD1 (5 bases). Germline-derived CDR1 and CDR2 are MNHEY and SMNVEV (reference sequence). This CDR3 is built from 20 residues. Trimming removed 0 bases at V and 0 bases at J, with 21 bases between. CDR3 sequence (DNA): TGTGCCAGCAGTTTATCGTTAGGTGGGACCCAACCGTATAGCAATCAGCCCCAGCATTTT. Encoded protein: CASSLSLGGTQPYSNQPQHF.

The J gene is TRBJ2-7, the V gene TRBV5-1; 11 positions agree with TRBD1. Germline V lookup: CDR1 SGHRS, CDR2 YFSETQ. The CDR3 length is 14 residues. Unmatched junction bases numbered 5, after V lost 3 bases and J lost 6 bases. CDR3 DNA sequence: TGCGCCAGCAGCTCGGACAGGGGGCGTTTCGAGCAGTACTTC. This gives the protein CASSSDRGRFEQYF. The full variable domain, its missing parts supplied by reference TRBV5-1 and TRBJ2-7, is KAGVTQTPRYLIKTRGQQVTLSCSPISGHRSVSWYQQTPGQGLQFLFEYFSETQRNKGNFPGRFSGRQFSNSRSEMNVSTLELGDSALYLCASSSDRGRFEQYFGPGTRLTVT.

The CDR3 coding sequence is TGTGCCAGCAGTGACTATAATTCACCCCTCCACTTT. Encoded protein: CASSDYNSPLHF. The chain combines TRBV25-1 with TRBJ1-6; D remains ambiguous. The CDR3 contains 12 residues. From germline, CDR1 is MGHDK and CDR2 SYGVNS. Trimming took off 3 bases at V and 3 bases at J, with 0 bases between the two ends.